The rows below give T cell receptor beta chains drawn from one sample of a study of cytomegalovirus exposure and HLA in healthy donors. Method: immunoSEQ multiplex PCR; TCRdb's copy keeps in-frame clones and lacks some. Among tens of thousands of clones listed, around 72% were seen once. The sequencing input was PBMCs. The receptors originated from a woman in her 30s in good health and CMV-seropositive. Each CDR3 is given with its conserved first and last residue. The order of the fields is clone size, V gene, J gene, D gene, CDR3 DNA, CDR3 protein. The D gene is left open where the match is weak. Clone sizes are given selectively: once, few, many, or a class where the clone is expanded.

>few|TRBV5-1|TRBJ2-7|NA
TGCGCCAGCAGCTTGGAACAGGTGACAGAAAAGTACTTC
CASSLEQVTEKYF
>NA|TRBV4-1|TRBJ2-1|TRBD2
TGCGCCAGCAGCCAATCAGCGGGAGCGGGCTACAATGAGCAGTTCTTC
CASSQSAGAGYNEQFF
>NA|TRBV11-2|TRBJ2-7|NA
TGTGCCAGCAGCTTCCATTACGAGCAGTACTTC
CASSFHYEQYF
>NA|TRBV6-5|TRBJ2-1|NA
TGTGCCAGCAGTTTAACAGGTTACAATGAGCAGTTCTTC
CASSLTGYNEQFF
>NA|TRBV28|TRBJ1-2|NA
TGTGCCAGCAGTTTATGGGCCGGAGCCGTCTATGGCTACACCTTC
CASSLWAGAVYGYTF
>NA|TRBV5-3|TRBJ2-3|TRBD2
TGTGCCAGAAGCTTGAATTCCCCTGTGGCTAGCGGGAGGGATTATGGCACAGATACGCAGTATTTT
CARSLNSPVASGRDYGTDTQYF
>NA|TRBV28|TRBJ1-2|NA
TGTGCCAGCAGTTTATCGGCCAGGGATTCGGGCTACACCTTC
CASSLSARDSGYTF
>NA|TRBV4-3|TRBJ2-7|NA
TGCGCCAGCAGCCAAGTCCATCCGCCCGGGTCCCCCTACGAGCAGTACTTC
CASSQVHPPGSPYEQYF
>NA|TRBV14|TRBJ1-1|NA
TGTGCCAGCAGCCAACAGACAGGTGAAGCTTTCTTT
CASSQQTGEAFF
>NA|TRBV6-1|TRBJ2-7|TRBD1
TGTGCCAAAAGTGACAGGGTACCCTACGAGCAGTACTTC
CAKSDRVPYEQYF
>NA|TRBV6-1|TRBJ2-5|TRBD2
TGTGCCAGCCTAGCGGGAGGGCCGGGGGAGACCCAGTACTTC
CASLAGGPGETQYF
>NA|TRBV4-1|TRBJ2-1|TRBD2
TGCGCCAGCAGCCAAGATCTTAGCGGGAGGGCCCGGGGTGAGCAGTTCTTC
CASSQDLSGRARGEQFF
>NA|TRBV9|TRBJ2-2|TRBD1
TGTGCCAGCAGCGTAGACGGACAGGGCGATTCCGGGGAGCTGTTTTTT
CASSVDGQGDSGELFF
>once|TRBV2|TRBJ2-5|TRBD2
TGTGCCAGCAGTGATATAGCGGGAGGTGGTGAGACCCAGTACTTC
CASSDIAGGGETQYF
>NA|TRBV29-1|TRBJ2-7|TRBD1
TGCAGCGTTGGACAGGGGGTGACAACCTACGAGCAGTACTTC
CSVGQGVTTYEQYF
>NA|TRBV28|TRBJ2-3|TRBD2
TGTGCCAGCAGTTGGGCCCTTAGCGGGGGCACAGATACGCAGTATTTT
CASSWALSGGTDTQYF
>NA|TRBV29-1|TRBJ2-7|TRBD2
TGCAGCGTTGGACTAGCGGGAAGGTACGAGCAGTACTTC
CSVGLAGRYEQYF
>once|TRBV11-3|TRBJ2-7|TRBD2
TGTGCCAGCAGCCGAGGAGGCGGGGGGACCTACGAGCAGTACTTC
CASSRGGGGTYEQYF
>NA|TRBV11-2|TRBJ1-5|NA
TGTGCCAGCAGCTTAGACGCAGGGATAGGCAATCAGCCCCAGCATTTT
CASSLDAGIGNQPQHF
>NA|TRBV5-4|TRBJ2-1|NA
TGTGCCAGCAGCACGGCGTCAGGGGTGGACAATGAGCAGTTCTTC
CASSTASGVDNEQFF
>NA|TRBV6-5|TRBJ2-2|TRBD1
TGTGCCAGCCATGCGAGGACAGGGGGCGCCGGGGAGCTGTTTTTT
CASHARTGGAGELFF
>NA|TRBV28|TRBJ1-2|NA
TGTGCCAGCATTCCGGGTCTGCCAGGGGATGGCTACACCTTC
CASIPGLPGDGYTF
>NA|TRBV4-2|TRBJ2-1|TRBD1
TGTGCCAGCAGCCAAGATGCGGGCGGGGACAGGGGGACCAGCCGGCAGTTCTTC
CASSQDAGGDRGTSRQFF
>NA|TRBV29-1|TRBJ2-5|NA
TGCAGCGTTGCGGTGGAGACCCAGTACTTC
CSVAVETQYF
>NA|TRBV28|TRBJ2-7|NA
TGTGCCAGCAGTTTAAGGACGACGAAGGGGGCCTACGAGCAGTACTTC
CASSLRTTKGAYEQYF
>NA|TRBV9|TRBJ2-1|NA
TGTGCCAGCAGCGTAGCCCGGGGTTCGGATGAGCAGTTCTTC
CASSVARGSDEQFF
>NA|TRBV28|TRBJ1-5|NA
TGTGCCAGCAGTTTAGTTTTGGGGGGTCAGCCCCAGCATTTT
CASSLVLGGQPQHF
>NA|TRBV28|TRBJ2-7|TRBD2
TGTGCCAGTCTCCCTAGCGGGATTCCCTCCTACGAGCAGTACTTC
CASLPSGIPSYEQYF
>NA|TRBV19|TRBJ1-1|NA
TGTGCCAGCCAGAGTCGGGGGAGGAGGACTGAAGCTTTCTTT
CASQSRGRRTEAFF
>NA|TRBV19|TRBJ2-1|TRBD2
TGTGCCAGTAGTACAGCGGGAGAAGGTGGACAGCAGTTCTTC
CASSTAGEGGQQFF
>NA|TRBV19|TRBJ2-7|NA
TGTGCCAGTAGTATAGTTGGCGGCGAGCAGTACTTC
CASSIVGGEQYF
>NA|TRBV5-1|TRBJ2-1|TRBD2
TGCGCCAGCAGCTTGGAACGGCTAGCGGTAGGGAGTGAGCAGTTCTTC
CASSLERLAVGSEQFF
>few|TRBV11-2|TRBJ2-7|NA
TGTGCCAGCAGCTGGACAGACTACGAGCAGTACTTC
CASSWTDYEQYF
>NA|TRBV6-5|TRBJ2-1|TRBD1
TGTGCCAGCACCTCGGTACAGGGGACGAGTGAGCAGTTCTTC
CASTSVQGTSEQFF
>NA|TRBV27|TRBJ2-1|NA
TGTGCCAGCAGAAATAGCGGACCCTCCTACAATGAGCAGTTCTTC
CASRNSGPSYNEQFF
>NA|TRBV7-2|TRBJ2-7|TRBD2
TGTGCCAGCAGCTTGGGACTAGCGGGAGGACTCTACGAGCAGTACTTC
CASSLGLAGGLYEQYF
>few|TRBV4-1|TRBJ1-4|NA
TGCGCCAGCAGCCAAGAGATTGGCAGGCCCGCCGGGGAACTGTTTTTT
CASSQEIGRPAGELFF
>few|TRBV5-1|TRBJ2-3|TRBD2
TGCGCCAGCAGACGACCCGGCGGGAGCGGGACAGATACGCAGTATTTT
CASRRPGGSGTDTQYF
>few|TRBV6-5|TRBJ2-3|TRBD2
TGTGCCAGCAGTTACCGACTAGCGGGAGGAGCAGATACGCAGTATTTT
CASSYRLAGGADTQYF
>once|TRBV29-1|TRBJ2-3|TRBD2
TGCAGCGTCCGTCGGGAGGGCCGTGCAGATACGCAGTATTTT
CSVRREGRADTQYF
>NA|TRBV30|TRBJ1-1|TRBD1
TGTGCCTGGAGTGTACAGAAGACAGGGGGCGGCACTGAAGCTTTCTTT
CAWSVQKTGGGTEAFF
>NA|TRBV19|TRBJ2-5|NA
TGTGCCAGTAGTTCTTACCGGGACTCAGGAGGGACCCAGTACTTC
CASSSYRDSGGTQYF
>NA|TRBV2|TRBJ1-1|NA
TGTGCCAGCAGTGGAACAGGAAGGGCCACTGAAGCTTTCTTT
CASSGTGRATEAFF
>NA|TRBV10-1|TRBJ2-7|TRBD1
TGCGCCAGCAGGCCGGACAGGGCCTACGAGCAGTACTTC
CASRPDRAYEQYF
>few|TRBV5-4|TRBJ1-2|NA
TGTGCCAGCAGCTTGTATGGCAATGGCTATGGCTACACCTTC
CASSLYGNGYGYTF
>few|TRBV19|TRBJ2-1|NA
TGTGCCAGTAGCCAGGATCAGCCCTACAATGAGCAGTTCTTC
CASSQDQPYNEQFF